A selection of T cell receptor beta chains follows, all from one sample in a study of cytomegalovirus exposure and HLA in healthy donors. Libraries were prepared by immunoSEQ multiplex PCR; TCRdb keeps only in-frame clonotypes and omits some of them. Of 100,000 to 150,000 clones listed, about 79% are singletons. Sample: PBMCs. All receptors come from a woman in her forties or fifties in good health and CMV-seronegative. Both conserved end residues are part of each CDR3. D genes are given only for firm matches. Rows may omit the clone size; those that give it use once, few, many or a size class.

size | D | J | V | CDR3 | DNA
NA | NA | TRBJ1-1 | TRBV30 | CAWRPTGFTEAFF | TGTGCCTGGAGACCTACGGGGTTCACTGAAGCTTTCTTT
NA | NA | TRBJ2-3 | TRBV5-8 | CASSAHTDTQYF | TGTGCCAGCAGCGCGCACACAGATACGCAGTATTTT
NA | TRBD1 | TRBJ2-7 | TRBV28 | CASSSSGTGGHEQYF | TGTGCCAGCAGCTCAAGCGGGACAGGGGGCCACGAGCAGTACTTC
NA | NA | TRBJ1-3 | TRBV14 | CASARLGNTIYF | TGTGCCAGCGCCAGATTAGGAAACACCATATATTTT
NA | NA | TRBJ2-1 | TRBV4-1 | CASSQDPGGSYNEQFF | TGCGCCAGCAGCCAAGATCCCGGGGGCTCCTACAATGAGCAGTTCTTC
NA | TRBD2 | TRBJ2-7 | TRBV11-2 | CASRLMREGYEQYF | TGTGCCAGCAGGCTCATGCGGGAGGGGTACGAGCAGTACTTC
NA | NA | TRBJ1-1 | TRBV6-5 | CASSYRANEAFF | TGTGCCAGCAGTTATCGCGCAAATGAAGCTTTCTTT
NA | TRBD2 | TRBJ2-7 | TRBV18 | CASSPGGLAGIYEQYF | TGTGCCAGCTCACCAGGGGGGCTAGCGGGGATCTACGAGCAGTACTTC
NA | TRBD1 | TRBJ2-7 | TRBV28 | CAILGQGAREQYF | TGTGCCATCCTTGGACAGGGGGCGCGGGAGCAGTACTTC
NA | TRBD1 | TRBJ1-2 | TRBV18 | CASSPLTGSSYGYTF | TGTGCCAGCTCACCCCTGACAGGGTCCAGCTATGGCTACACCTTC
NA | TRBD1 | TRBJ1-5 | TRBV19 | CASIETGYSNQPQHF | TGTGCCAGTATTGAGACAGGGTATAGCAATCAGCCCCAGCATTTT
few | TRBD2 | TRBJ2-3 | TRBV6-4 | CASSESSGSGDTQYF | TGTGCCAGCAGTGAGTCTAGCGGGAGTGGCGATACGCAGTATTTT
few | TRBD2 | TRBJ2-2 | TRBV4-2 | CASSQGSAGENTGELFF | TGTGCCAGCAGCCAAGGTTCGGCGGGAGAAAACACCGGGGAGCTGTTTTTT
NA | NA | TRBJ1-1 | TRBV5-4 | CASSLVLGGGTEAFF | TGTGCCAGCAGCTTGGTTTTGGGAGGTGGCACTGAAGCTTTCTTT
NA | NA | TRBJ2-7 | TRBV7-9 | CASSLDILSGREYF | TGTGCCAGCAGCTTAGATATTCTTAGCGGACGAGAGTACTTC
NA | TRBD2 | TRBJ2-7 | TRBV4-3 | CASSQNSGGYYEQYF | TGCGCCAGCAGCCAAAATAGCGGGGGCTACTACGAGCAGTACTTC
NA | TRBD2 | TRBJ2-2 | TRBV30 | CAWISVSGSYNGELFF | TGTGCCTGGATAAGTGTTAGCGGGAGCTATAACGGGGAGCTGTTTTTT
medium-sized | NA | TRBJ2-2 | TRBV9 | CASSVGEGVNTGELFF | TGTGCCAGCAGCGTAGGGGAAGGGGTTAACACCGGGGAGCTGTTTTTT
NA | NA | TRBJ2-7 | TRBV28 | CASTLALNRDPYEQYF | TGTGCCAGCACTTTGGCCCTCAACAGGGACCCCTACGAGCAGTACTTC
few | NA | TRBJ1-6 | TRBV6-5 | CASSYDLANSPLHF | TGTGCCAGCAGTTACGATTTAGCGAATTCACCCCTCCACTTT
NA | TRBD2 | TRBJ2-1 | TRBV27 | CASSLTGTSGNEQFF | TGTGCCAGCAGTTTAACCGGGACTAGCGGGAATGAGCAGTTCTTC
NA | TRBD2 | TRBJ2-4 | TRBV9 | CASSVAPTSGDKNIQYF | TGTGCCAGCAGCGTAGCTCCGACTAGCGGAGACAAAAACATTCAGTACTTC
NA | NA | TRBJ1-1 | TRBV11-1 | CASSLGVGTEAFF | TGTGCCAGCAGCTTAGGAGTTGGCACTGAAGCTTTCTTT
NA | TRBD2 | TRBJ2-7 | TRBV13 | CASSLWIAGDEQYF | TGTGCCAGCAGCTTATGGATAGCGGGAGACGAGCAGTACTTC
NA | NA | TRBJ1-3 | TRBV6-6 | CASSYGSGSGNTIYF | TGTGCCAGCAGTTACGGGTCGGGCTCTGGAAACACCATATATTTT
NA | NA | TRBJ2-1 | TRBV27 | CASGLGGPSYNEQFF | TGTGCCAGCGGTCTAGGGGGTCCCTCCTACAATGAGCAGTTCTTC
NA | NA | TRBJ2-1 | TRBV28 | CASSPGTFSSYNEQFF | TGTGCCAGCAGTCCCGGGACATTCAGCTCCTACAATGAGCAGTTCTTC
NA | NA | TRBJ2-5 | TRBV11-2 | CASRRIKGTTQTQYF | TGTGCCAGCAGACGAATAAAAGGGACAACTCAGACCCAGTACTTC
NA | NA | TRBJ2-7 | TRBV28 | CASSLSQEGYEQYF | TGTGCCAGCAGTTTATCCCAGGAGGGTTACGAGCAGTACTTC
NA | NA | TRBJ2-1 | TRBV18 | CASSPGVGDNEQFF | TGTGCCAGCTCACCAGGGGTAGGGGACAATGAGCAGTTCTTC
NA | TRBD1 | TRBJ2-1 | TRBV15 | CATSRGQGNDNEQFF | TGTGCCACCAGCAGGGGACAGGGGAATGACAATGAGCAGTTCTTC
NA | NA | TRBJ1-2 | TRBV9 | CASSGWRAANYGYTF | TGTGCCAGCAGCGGGTGGCGGGCGGCTAACTATGGCTACACCTTC
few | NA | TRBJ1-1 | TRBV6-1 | CASSDTYNTEAFF | TGTGCCAGCAGTGACACTTATAACACTGAAGCTTTCTTT
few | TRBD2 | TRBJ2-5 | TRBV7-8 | CASSDRRIPSGRSETQYF | TGTGCCAGCAGTGATCGCAGAATCCCTAGCGGGAGGTCAGAGACCCAGTACTTC
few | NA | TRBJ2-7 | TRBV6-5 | CASSFPLGGGLSEQYF | TGTGCCAGCAGTTTTCCCTTAGGTGGAGGACTCAGCGAGCAGTACTTC
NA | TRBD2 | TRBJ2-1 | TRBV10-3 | CAISDVLAGDNEQFF | TGTGCCATCAGTGACGTACTAGCGGGAGACAATGAGCAGTTCTTC
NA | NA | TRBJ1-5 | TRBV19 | CASSMSQMGRGGQPQHF | TGTGCCAGTAGTATGAGCCAAATGGGGCGCGGAGGGCAGCCCCAGCATTTT
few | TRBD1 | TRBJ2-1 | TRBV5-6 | CASSLRDSYNEQFF | TGTGCCAGCAGCTTGAGGGACAGCTACAATGAGCAGTTCTTC
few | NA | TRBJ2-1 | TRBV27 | CASSLVSPATGYNEQFF | TGTGCCAGCAGTTTAGTTTCCCCCGCCACAGGGTACAATGAGCAGTTCTTC
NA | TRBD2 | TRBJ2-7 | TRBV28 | CATYGGTSGYEQYF | TGTGCCACCTACGGGGGGACTAGCGGCTACGAGCAGTACTTC
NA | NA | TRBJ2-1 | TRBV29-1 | CSVEDFELSAGSYNEQFF | TGCAGCGTTGAAGATTTCGAACTTTCGGCGGGGAGTTACAATGAGCAGTTCTTC
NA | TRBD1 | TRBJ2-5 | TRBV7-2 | CASSLLIGTGVETQYF | TGTGCCAGCAGCCTCTTAATCGGGACAGGGGTGGAGACCCAGTACTTC
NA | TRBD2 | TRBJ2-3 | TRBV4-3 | CASSQERGDTDTQYF | TGCGCCAGCAGCCAAGAACGGGGGGACACAGATACGCAGTATTTT
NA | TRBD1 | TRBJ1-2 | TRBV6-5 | CASSPGTGGSGYTF | TGTGCCAGCAGTCCCGGGACAGGGGGTTCTGGCTACACCTTC
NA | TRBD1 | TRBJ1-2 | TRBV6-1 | CASSEEQGVGYTF | TGTGCCAGCAGTGAAGAACAGGGGGTAGGCTACACCTTC
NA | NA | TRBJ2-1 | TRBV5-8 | CACERPSYNEQFF | TGTGCCTGCGAGCGGCCCTCCTACAATGAGCAGTTCTTC
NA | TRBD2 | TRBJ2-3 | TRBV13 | CASTIRASGSWGTDTQYF | TGTGCCAGCACCATCAGGGCTAGCGGGAGCTGGGGCACAGATACGCAGTATTTT
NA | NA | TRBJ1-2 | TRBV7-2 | CASSFSALNYGYTF | TGTGCCAGCAGCTTCTCCGCGCTTAACTATGGCTACACCTTC
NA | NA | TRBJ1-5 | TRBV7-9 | CASSLVSGHLNSNQPQHF | TGTGCCAGCAGCTTAGTTAGCGGACACCTCAATAGCAATCAGCCCCAGCATTTT
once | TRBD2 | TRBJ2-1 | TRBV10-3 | CAIGRLAGANDEQFF | TGTGCCATCGGCAGACTAGCGGGAGCAAACGATGAGCAGTTCTTC
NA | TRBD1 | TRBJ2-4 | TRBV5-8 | CASSLSTGGILAKNIQYF | TGTGCCAGCAGCTTGTCGACAGGGGGTATTCTAGCCAAAAACATTCAGTACTTC
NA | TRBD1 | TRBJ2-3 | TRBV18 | CASSRDRGFLDTQYF | TGTGCCAGCTCGCGGGACAGGGGTTTCTTAGATACGCAGTATTTT
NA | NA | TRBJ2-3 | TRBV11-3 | CASSLGQKLADTQYF | TGTGCCAGCAGCTTAGGCCAGAAGTTGGCAGATACGCAGTATTTT
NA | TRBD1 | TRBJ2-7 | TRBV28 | CASRTPGQTYEQYF | TGTGCCAGCAGGACTCCGGGACAGACCTACGAGCAGTACTTC
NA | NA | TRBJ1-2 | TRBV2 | CASSEYRAEGYTF | TGTGCCAGCAGTGAATACAGGGCGGAAGGCTACACCTTC
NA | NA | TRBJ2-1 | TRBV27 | CASSLRVPGYNEQFF | TGTGCCAGCAGTTTAAGAGTGCCCGGCTACAATGAGCAGTTCTTC
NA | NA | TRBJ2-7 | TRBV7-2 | CASSLASRRYEQYF | TGTGCCAGCAGCTTAGCGTCTAGACGGTACGAGCAGTACTTC
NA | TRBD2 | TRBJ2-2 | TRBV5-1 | CASLKSGEAGELFF | TGCGCCAGCCTAAAGAGCGGGGAGGCCGGGGAGCTGTTTTTT
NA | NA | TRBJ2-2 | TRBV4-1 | CASSQVGGRAGELFF | TGCGCCAGCAGCCAAGTCGGGGGTCGGGCCGGGGAGCTGTTTTTT